One TCR beta chain is described in this entry. This entry is derived from a study of blood T cell repertoires in COVID-19. Germline CDR1 and CDR2: MNHEY and SVGAGI. This CDR3 is built from 15 residues. The trim removed 5 bases at V and 3 bases at J, leaving 6 bases unmatched. The assay was immunoSEQ multiplex PCR, and TCRdb's table has in-frame clones only and misses some. The table shows approximately 300,000 clones, with roughly 90% occurring only once. This chain uses TRBV6-5 with TRBJ2-1, with 8 bases that match TRBD1. This receptor was identified in a man aged 18 to 35 who had recovered from COVID-19. Material for sequencing was peripheral blood. CDR3 residues: CASSPLGQGYNEQFF. The CDR3 bases are TGTGCCAGCAGTCCTCTCGGACAGGGCTACAATGAGCAGTTCTTC.